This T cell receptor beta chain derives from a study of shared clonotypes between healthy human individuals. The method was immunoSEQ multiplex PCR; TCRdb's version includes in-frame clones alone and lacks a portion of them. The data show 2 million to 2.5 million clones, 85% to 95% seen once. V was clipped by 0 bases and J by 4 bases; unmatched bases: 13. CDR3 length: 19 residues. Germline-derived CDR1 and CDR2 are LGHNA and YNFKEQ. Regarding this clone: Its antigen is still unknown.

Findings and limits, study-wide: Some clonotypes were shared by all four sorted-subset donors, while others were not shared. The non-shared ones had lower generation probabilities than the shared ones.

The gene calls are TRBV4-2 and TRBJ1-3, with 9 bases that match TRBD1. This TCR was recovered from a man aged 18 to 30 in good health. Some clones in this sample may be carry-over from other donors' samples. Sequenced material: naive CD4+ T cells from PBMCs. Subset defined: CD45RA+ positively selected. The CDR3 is CASSQDLGGQGSLGNTIYF. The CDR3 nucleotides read TGTGCCAGCAGCCAAGATCTTGGGGGACAGGGCTCACTGGGAAACACCATATATTTT.